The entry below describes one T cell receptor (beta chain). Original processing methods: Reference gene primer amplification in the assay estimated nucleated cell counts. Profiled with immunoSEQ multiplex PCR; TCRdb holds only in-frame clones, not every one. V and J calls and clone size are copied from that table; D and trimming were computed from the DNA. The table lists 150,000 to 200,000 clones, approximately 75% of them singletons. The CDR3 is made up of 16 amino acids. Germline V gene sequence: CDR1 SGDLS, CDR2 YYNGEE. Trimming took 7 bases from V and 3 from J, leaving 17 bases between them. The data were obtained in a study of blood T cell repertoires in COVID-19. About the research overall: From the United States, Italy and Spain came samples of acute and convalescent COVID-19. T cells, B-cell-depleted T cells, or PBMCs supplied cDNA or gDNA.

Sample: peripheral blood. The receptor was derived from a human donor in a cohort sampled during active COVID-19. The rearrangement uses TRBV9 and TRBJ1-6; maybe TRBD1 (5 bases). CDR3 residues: CASGPGGSGYNSPLHF. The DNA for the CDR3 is TGTGCCAGCGGGCCGGGGGGGTCTGGCTATAATTCACCCCTCCACTTT.